The 12 T cell receptor beta chains reported below all come from one sample, sequenced in a study of vaccination effects on CD4 cells after COVID-19 (dated by TCRdb to about 2022). The ViraFEST assay stimulated PBMC with viral peptide pools and then used TCR sequencing to identify antigen-specific CD4+ T cell clonotypes by expansion. After around 10 days of culture, CD4+ T cells were isolated with the EasySep CD4+ T cell isolation kit. The absence of prior SARS-CoV-2 infection in healthy vaccine recipients was confirmed by negative nucleocapsid antibodies before and after vaccination. What these receptors recognize is not known. Preparation of the library involved the immunoSEQ multiplex PCR assay. TCRdb's version of the immuneACCESS table is confined to in-frame rearrangements and falls short of the full clone set. An unresolved V gene accounts for under half of the shortfall where checked; the remainder is of unknown origin. The sample table shows over 60,000 clones, and 70% to 80% are seen once. The ten largest clones represent around 2.8% of the sample.

The sample consisted of CD4+ T cells from PBMCs cultured with HCoV-NL63 spike peptides, taken before COVID-19 vaccination. The cell subset or site label here, explained by the study, means: HCoV-NL63 spike overlapping peptide pool stimulation. The receptors stem from a human donor who received a COVID-19 vaccine.

The J gene is TRBJ1-1, the V gene TRBV2; 7 bases fit TRBD1. Trimming cost V 6 bases and J 5 bases; bases outside gene matches: 9. This CDR3 comprises 14 residues. From germline, CDR1 is SNHLY and CDR2 FYNNEI. The CDR3 here is CASSRDSGGTEAFF. In DNA, the CDR3 is TGTGCCAGCAGCCGGGACAGCGGGGGGACTGAAGCTTTCTTT.

The rearrangement joins TRBV6-5 to TRBJ1-2, with D maybe TRBD1 (5 bases). The V and J ends lost 6 bases and 8 bases respectively, with 16 bases between them. Per the germline V gene, CDR1 is MNHEY and CDR2 is SVGAGI. There are 13 residues in the CDR3. The CDR3 nucleotides are TGTGCCAGCAGACTCCGGGACGCAACCGGCTACACCTTC. The encoded protein is CASRLRDATGYTF.

The chain is built from TRBV14 and TRBJ2-1; no clear D gene. The CDR3 consists of 14 residues. Germline assignment: CDR1 SGHDN and CDR2 FVKESK. V dropped 3 bases and J dropped 9 bases, with 15 bases sitting between them. The CDR3 region is CASSHPTGRSEQFF. For the CDR3, the DNA is TGTGCCAGCAGCCACCCCACGGGCCGGAGTGAGCAGTTCTTC.

The sample holds one count of this clone. This chain links TRBV5-1 with TRBJ2-1; 11 nucleotides align to TRBD1. Trimming took 3 bases from V and 1 from J; bases not matched to a gene: 9. This CDR3 contains 18 residues. Looked up from germline, CDR1 is SGHRS and CDR2 is YFSETQ. CDR3 bases: TGCGCCAGCAGCTCCTGGACAGGGGGCTTTTCGTCCTACAATGAGCAGTTCTTC. It codes for CASSSWTGGFSSYNEQFF. The complete variable domain, with remaining parts taken from reference TRBV5-1 and TRBJ2-1, reads KAGVTQTPRYLIKTRGQQVTLSCSPISGHRSVSWYQQTPGQGLQFLFEYFSETQRNKGNFPGRFSGRQFSNSRSEMNVSTLELGDSALYLCASSSWTGGFSSYNEQFFGPGTRLTVL.

With regard to this clone: The germline gene is not matched at one end of the junction; a read error may be the cause. This rearrangement joins TRBV23-1 to TRBJ1-2; D is undetermined. TRBV23-1 is an ORF for which the function is uncertain. There are 10 residues in the CDR3. The CDR3 here is CASSLTGAVF. In DNA form, the CDR3 reads TGCGCCAGCAGTCTAACGGGAGCCGTATTC.

CDR3 sequence reads: CASSLESRSGYTF. The CDR3 bases are TGTGCCAGCAGCTTAGAGTCTCGCTCCGGCTACACCTTC. J is TRBJ1-2 and V is TRBV7-9; no reliable D call. Trimming took off 1 base at V and 8 bases at J, with 11 bases between the two ends. This CDR3 is 13 amino acids long. Per germline, CDR1 SEHNR and CDR2 FQNEAQ (reference sequence). The complete variable domain, with remaining parts taken from reference TRBV7-9 and TRBJ1-2, reads DTGVSQNPRHKITKRGQNVTFRCDPISEHNRLYWYRQTLGQGPEFLTYFQNEAQLEKSRLLSDRFSAERPKGSFSTLEIQRTEQGDSAMYLCASSLESRSGYTFGSGTRLTVV.

The V and J genes are TRBV4-3 and TRBJ2-1; D is possibly TRBD2 (5 bases). The CDR3 covers 15 residues. Germline V gene data show CDR1 as LGHNA and CDR2 as YSLEER. V lost 4 bases and J lost 8, with 18 bases in between. The CDR3, as DNA: TGCGCCAGCAGCCGGTATGTCGGCGGGTTCGATGAGCAGTTCTTC. This gives the protein CASSRYVGGFDEQFF.

The chain joins TRBV30 to TRBJ2-1; the D call may be TRBD1 or TRBD2 (5 bases each). This CDR3 contains 14 residues. Deletions cut 3 bases from V and 5 bases from J, with 14 bases between. Looked up from germline, CDR1 is GTSNPN and CDR2 is SVGIG (reference sequence). The CDR3, as DNA: TGTGCCTGGAGCCCAGGTGTGGGGGACAATGAGCAGTTCTTC. Its protein is CAWSPGVGDNEQFF.

This chain uses TRBV7-2 with TRBJ1-1; possible D gene TRBD1, 5 bases. The CDR3 runs to 15 residues. Germline assignment: CDR1 SGHTA and CDR2 FQGNSA. V dropped 6 bases and J dropped 1 base, with 15 bases sitting between them. The CDR3 region is CASSERGFTNTEAFF. Here the CDR3 DNA reads TGTGCCAGCAGTGAACGGGGGTTTACGAACACTGAAGCTTTCTTT.

This rearrangement joins TRBV28 to TRBJ1-2; weak D call: TRBD1 (5 bases). The V end lost 8 bases, the J end lost 5 bases, and 12 bases lay between the germline ends. The CDR3 length is 12 residues. The germline V gene encodes CDR1 MDHEN and CDR2 SYDVKM. The CDR3, as DNA: TGTGCCAGCCGCGTTGGGGGGTATGGCTACACCTTC. Its translation: CASRVGGYGYTF.

The chain joins TRBV4-2 to TRBJ2-2, with TRBD2 matching 10 bases. J gave up 7 bases and V 0 bases, and 8 bases lay outside the gene matches. Germline V gives CDR1 LGHNA, CDR2 YNFKEQ. There are 17 residues in the CDR3. The CDR3 bases are TGTGCCAGCAGCCAAGATAGGGGGACTAGCGTCCTCGGGGAGCTGTTTTTT. It specifies CASSQDRGTSVLGELFF.

This rearrangement joins TRBV5-1 to TRBJ1-5; D gene ambiguous. This CDR3 has 13 residues. V lost 4 bases and J lost 0, with 5 bases in between. In germline, CDR1 is SGHRS, CDR2 YFSETQ. The CDR3 sequence: CASSVDSNQPQHF. The CDR3 nucleotides read TGCGCCAGCAGCGTGGATAGCAATCAGCCCCAGCATTTT.